What follows describes a single T cell receptor beta chain. Germline CDR1 reads SGHVT; CDR2 reads SQSDAQ. Trimming removed 1 base from V and 3 bases from J; junction bases left unmatched: 6. This CDR3 is 15 amino acids long. The sample belongs to a study of blood T cell repertoires in COVID-19. Clones were read by immunoSEQ multiplex PCR, and TCRdb kept only the in-frame ones, dropping some. Of fewer than 110,000 clones in the sample, approximately 90% were seen once. The sample consisted of peripheral blood. This rearrangement joins TRBV7-4 to TRBJ2-7; 7 bases are a match to TRBD1. This receptor was obtained from a man aged 50 to 59 with acute or convalescent COVID-19. The CDR3 loop is CASSLGQGVYYEQYF. Written as DNA, the CDR3 is TGTGCCAGCAGCTTAGGTCAGGGGGTTTACTACGAGCAGTACTTC.